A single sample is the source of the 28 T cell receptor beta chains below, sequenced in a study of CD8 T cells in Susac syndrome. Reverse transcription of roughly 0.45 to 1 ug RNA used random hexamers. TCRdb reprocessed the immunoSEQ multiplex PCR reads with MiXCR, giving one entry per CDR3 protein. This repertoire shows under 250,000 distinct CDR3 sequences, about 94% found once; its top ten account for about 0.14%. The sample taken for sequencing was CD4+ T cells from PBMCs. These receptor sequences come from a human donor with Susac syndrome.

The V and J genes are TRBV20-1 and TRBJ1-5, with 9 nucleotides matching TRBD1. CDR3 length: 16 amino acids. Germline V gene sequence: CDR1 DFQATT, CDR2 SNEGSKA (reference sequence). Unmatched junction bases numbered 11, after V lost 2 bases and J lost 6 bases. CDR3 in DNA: TGCAGTGCTAGAACGGGACAGGGTTATAGAAGTCAGCCCCAGCATTTT. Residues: CSARTGQGYRSQPQHF.

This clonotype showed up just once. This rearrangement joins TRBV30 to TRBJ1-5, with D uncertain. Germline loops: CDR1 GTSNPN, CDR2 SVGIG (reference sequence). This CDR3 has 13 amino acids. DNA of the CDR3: TGTGCTTTGGAGGAGGATAGCAATCAGCCCCAGCATTTT. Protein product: CALEEDSNQPQHF.

This CDR3 reads CSPEGSGGGSWDEQFF. The CDR3 bases are TGCAGCCCCGAGGGTAGCGGGGGGGGGTCCTGGGATGAGCAGTTCTTC. J is TRBJ2-1 and V is TRBV20-1, with 11 bases matching TRBD2. In germline, CDR1 is DFQATT, CDR2 SNEGSKA (reference sequence). CDR3 size: 16 residues.

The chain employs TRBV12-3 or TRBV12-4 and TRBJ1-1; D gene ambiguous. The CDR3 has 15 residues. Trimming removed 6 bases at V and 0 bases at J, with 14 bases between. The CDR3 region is CASSKEVGLNTEAFF. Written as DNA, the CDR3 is TGTGCCAGCAGCAAAGAGGTGGGGTTGAACACTGAAGCTTTCTTT.

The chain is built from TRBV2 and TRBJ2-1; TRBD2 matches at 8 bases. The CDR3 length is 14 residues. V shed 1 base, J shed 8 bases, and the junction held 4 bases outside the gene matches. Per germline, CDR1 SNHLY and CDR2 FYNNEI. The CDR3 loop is CASSEGTSFHEQFF. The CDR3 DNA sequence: TGTGCCAGCAGTGAAGGGACTAGCTTCCATGAGCAGTTCTTC.

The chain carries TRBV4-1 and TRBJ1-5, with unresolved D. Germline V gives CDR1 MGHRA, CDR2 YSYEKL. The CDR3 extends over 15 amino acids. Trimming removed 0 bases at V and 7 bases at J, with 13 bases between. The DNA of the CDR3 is TGCGCCAGCAGCCAAGATTGGGCCTCGGGGCAGCCCCAGCATTTT. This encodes CASSQDWASGQPQHF.

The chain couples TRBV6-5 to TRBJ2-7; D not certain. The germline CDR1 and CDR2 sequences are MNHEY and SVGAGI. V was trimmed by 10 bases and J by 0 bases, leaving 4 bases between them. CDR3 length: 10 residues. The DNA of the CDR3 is TGTGCCACCCGCTCCTACGAGCAGTACTTC. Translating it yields CATRSYEQYF.

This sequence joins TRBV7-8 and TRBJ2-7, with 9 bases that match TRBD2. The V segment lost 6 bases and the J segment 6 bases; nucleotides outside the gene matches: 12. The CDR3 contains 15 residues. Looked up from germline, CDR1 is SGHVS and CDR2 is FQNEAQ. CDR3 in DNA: TGTGCCAGCAGTAGTTCCGGGACTAGCCAGGGCGAGCAGTACTTC. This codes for CASSSSGTSQGEQYF.

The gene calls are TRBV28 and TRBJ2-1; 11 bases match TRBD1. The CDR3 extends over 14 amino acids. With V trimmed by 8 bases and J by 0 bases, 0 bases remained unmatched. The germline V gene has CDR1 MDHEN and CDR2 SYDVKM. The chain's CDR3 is CASGTGGSYNEQFF. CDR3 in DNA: TGTGCCAGCGGGACAGGGGGCTCCTACAATGAGCAGTTCTTC.

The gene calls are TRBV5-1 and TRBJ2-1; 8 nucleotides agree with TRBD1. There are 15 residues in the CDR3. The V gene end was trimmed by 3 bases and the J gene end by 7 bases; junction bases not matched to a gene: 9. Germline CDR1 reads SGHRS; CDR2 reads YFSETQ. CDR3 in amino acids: CASSSGQGTGNEQFF. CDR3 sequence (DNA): TGCGCCAGCAGCTCCGGACAGGGCACTGGAAATGAGCAGTTCTTC.

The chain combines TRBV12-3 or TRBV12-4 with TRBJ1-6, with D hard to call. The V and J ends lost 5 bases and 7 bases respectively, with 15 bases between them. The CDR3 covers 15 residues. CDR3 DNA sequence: TGTGCCAGCAGTACGGCGGGCCCTTTCAATTCACCCCTCCACTTT. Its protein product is CASSTAGPFNSPLHF.

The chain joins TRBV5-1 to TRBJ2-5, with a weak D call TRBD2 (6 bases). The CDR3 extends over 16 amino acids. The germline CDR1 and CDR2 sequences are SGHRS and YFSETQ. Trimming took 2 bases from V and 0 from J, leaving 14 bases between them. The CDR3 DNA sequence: TGCGCCAGCAGCTTTACAGTCGGAGGGCACCAAGAGACCCAGTACTTC. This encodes CASSFTVGGHQETQYF.

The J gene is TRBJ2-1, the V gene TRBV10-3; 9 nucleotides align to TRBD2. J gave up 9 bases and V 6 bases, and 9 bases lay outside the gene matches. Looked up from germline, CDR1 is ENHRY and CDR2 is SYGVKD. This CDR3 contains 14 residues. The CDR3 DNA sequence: TGTGCCATCAGCCCGGGACTAGCAGAAAGTGAGCAGTTCTTC. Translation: CAISPGLAESEQFF.

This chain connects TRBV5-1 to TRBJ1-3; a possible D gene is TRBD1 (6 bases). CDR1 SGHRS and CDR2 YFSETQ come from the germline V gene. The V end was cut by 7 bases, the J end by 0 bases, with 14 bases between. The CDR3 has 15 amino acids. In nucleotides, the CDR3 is TGCGCCAGCCAAGACAGGCCCTTCTCTGGAAACACCATATATTTT. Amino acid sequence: CASQDRPFSGNTIYF.

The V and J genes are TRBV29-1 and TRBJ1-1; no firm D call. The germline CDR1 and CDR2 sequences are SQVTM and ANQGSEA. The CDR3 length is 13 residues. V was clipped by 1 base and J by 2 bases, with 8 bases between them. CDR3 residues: CSVEGSPNTEAFF. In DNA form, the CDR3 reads TGCAGCGTTGAAGGGTCCCCAAACACTGAAGCTTTCTTT.

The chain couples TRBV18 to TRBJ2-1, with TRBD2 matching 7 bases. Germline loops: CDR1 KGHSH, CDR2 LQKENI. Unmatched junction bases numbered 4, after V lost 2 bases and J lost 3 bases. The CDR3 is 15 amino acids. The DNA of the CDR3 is TGTGCCAGCTCACCATTGGGGGGGGTCTACAATGAGCAGTTCTTC. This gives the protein CASSPLGGVYNEQFF.

CDR3: CAWGPGGVGSYVQFF. The CDR3 DNA reads as TGTGCCTGGGGACCGGGGGGGGTGGGTTCATACGTGCAGTTCTTC. This chain links TRBV30 with TRBJ2-1, with 8 nucleotides matching TRBD2. The CDR3 runs 15 residues. After removal of 5 bases from V and 12 bases from J, the junction contained 18 bases not matched to a gene. The V gene's germline CDR1 is GTSNPN and CDR2 SVGIG (reference sequence).

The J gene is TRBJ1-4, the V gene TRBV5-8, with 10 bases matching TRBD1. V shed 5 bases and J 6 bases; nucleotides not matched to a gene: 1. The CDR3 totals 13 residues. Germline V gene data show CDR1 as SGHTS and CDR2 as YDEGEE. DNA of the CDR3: TGTGCCAGCAGAGGGACAGGGGATGAAAAACTGTTTTTT. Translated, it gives CASRGTGDEKLFF.

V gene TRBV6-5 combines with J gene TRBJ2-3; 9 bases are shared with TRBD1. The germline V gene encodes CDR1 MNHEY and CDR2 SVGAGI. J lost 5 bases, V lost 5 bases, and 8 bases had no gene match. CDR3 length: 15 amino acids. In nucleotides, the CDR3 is TGTGCCAGCAGTACAACCGGGACAGGGCAAGATACGCAGTATTTT. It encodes CASSTTGTGQDTQYF.

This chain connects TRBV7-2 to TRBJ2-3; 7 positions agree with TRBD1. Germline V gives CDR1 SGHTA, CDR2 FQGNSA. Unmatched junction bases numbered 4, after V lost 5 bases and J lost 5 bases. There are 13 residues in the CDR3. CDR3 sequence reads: CASSVQGRDTQYF. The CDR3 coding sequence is TGTGCCAGCAGCGTACAGGGGCGAGATACGCAGTATTTT. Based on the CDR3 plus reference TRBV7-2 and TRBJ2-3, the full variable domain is GAGVSQSPSNKVTEKGKDVELRCDPISGHTALYWYRQSLGQGLEFLIYFQGNSAPDKSGLPSDRFSAERTGGSVSTLTIQRTQQEDSAVYLCASSVQGRDTQYFGPGTRLTVL.

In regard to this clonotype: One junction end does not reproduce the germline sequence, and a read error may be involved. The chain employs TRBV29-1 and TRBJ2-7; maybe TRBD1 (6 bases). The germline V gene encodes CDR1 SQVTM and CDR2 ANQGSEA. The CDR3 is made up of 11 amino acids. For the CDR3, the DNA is TGCAGCGTTGGGGCACAGGGATCCGTACAATTC. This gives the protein CSVGAQGSVQF.

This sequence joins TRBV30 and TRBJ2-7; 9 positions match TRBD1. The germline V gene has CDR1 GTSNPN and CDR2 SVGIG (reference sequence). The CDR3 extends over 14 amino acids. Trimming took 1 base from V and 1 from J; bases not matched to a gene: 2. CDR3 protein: CAWSGDRGSYEQYF. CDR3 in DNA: TGTGCCTGGAGTGGTGACAGGGGGTCCTACGAGCAGTACTTC. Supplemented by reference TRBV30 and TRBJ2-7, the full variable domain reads SQTIHQWPATLVQPVGSPLSLECTVEGTSNPNLYWYRQAAGRGLQLLFYSVGIGQISSEVPQNLSASRPQDRQFILSSKKLLLSDSGFYLCAWSGDRGSYEQYFGPGTRLTVT.

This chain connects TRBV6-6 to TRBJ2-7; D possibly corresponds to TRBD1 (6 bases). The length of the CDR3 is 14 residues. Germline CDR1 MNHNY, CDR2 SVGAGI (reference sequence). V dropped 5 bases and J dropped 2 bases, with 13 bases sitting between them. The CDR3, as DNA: TGTGCCAGCAGTAAGGACAGCTACACCTACGAGCAGTACTTC. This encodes CASSKDSYTYEQYF.

The CDR3 loop reads CASSPGIPRTDTQYF. CDR3 bases: TGTGCCAGCAGCCCGGGCATCCCCAGAACAGATACGCAGTATTTT. V gene TRBV12-3 or TRBV12-4 combines with J gene TRBJ2-3; no firm D call. CDR3 length equals 15 residues. V lost 6 bases and J 3 bases, leaving 16 bases between the germline ends.

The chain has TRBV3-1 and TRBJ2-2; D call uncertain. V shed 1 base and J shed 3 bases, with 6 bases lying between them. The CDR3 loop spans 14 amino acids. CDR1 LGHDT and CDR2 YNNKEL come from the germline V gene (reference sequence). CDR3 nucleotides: TGTGCCAGCAGCCAAGGACCAGACACCGGGGAGCTGTTTTTT. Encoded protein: CASSQGPDTGELFF.

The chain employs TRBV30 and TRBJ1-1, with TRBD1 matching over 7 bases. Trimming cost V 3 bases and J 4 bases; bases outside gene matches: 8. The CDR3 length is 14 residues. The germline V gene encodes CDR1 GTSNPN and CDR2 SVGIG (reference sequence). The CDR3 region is CAWRGDRDVTEAFF. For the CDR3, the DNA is TGTGCCTGGAGGGGAGACAGGGATGTCACTGAAGCTTTCTTT.

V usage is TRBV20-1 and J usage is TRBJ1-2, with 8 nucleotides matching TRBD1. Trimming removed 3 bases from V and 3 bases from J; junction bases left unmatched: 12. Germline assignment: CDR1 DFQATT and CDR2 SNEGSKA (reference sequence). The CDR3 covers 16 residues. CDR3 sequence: CSASTAGGDLDYGYTF. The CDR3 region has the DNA TGCAGTGCTAGTACCGCAGGGGGCGACCTTGACTATGGCTACACCTTC.

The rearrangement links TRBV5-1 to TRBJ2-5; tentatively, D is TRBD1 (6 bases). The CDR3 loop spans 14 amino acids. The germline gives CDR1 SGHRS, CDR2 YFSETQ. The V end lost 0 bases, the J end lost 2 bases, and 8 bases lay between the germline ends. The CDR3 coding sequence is TGCGCCAGCAGCTTGGCAACAGGGCAAGAGACCCAGTACTTC. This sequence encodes CASSLATGQETQYF.